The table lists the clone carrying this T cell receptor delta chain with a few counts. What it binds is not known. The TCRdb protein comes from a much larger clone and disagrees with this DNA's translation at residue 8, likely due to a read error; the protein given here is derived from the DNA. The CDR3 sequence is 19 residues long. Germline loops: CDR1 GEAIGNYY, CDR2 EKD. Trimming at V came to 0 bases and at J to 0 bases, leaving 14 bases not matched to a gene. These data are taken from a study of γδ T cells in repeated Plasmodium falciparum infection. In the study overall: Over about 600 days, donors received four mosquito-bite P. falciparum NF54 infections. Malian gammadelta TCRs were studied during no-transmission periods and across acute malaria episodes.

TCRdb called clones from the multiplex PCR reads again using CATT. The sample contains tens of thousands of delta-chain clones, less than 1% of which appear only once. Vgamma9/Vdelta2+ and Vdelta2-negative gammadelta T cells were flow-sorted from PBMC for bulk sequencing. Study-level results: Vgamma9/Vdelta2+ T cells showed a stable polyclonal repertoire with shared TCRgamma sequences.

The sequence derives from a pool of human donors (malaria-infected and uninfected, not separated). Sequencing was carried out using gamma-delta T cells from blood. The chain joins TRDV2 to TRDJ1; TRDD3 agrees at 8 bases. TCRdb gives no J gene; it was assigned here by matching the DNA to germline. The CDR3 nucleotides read TGTGCCTGTGACACCGGGGGTAGCTGGGGGAATCCTTACACCGATAAACTCATCTTT. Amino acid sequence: CACDTGGSWGNPYTDKLIF.